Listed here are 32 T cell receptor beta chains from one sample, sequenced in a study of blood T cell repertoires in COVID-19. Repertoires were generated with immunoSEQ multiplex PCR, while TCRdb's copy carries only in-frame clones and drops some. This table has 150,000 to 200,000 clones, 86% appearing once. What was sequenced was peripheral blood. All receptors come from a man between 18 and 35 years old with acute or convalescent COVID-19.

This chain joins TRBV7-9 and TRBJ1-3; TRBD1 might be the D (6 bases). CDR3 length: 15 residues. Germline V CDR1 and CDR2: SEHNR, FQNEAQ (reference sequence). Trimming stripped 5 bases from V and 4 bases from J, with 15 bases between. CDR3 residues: CASSPHRDKGNTIYF. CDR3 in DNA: TGTGCCAGCAGCCCACACCGGGACAAAGGAAACACCATATATTTT.

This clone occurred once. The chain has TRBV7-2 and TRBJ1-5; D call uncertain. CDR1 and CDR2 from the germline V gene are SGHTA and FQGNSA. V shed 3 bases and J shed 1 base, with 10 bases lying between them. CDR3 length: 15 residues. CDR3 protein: CASSFEYRSNQPQHF. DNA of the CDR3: TGTGCCAGCAGCTTCGAGTATCGGAGCAATCAGCCCCAGCATTTT.

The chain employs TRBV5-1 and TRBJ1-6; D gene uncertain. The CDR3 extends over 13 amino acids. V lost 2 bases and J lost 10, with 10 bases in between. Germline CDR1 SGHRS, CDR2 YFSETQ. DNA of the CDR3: TGCGCCAGCAGCTTTAACGGGGAGTCACCCCTCCACTTT. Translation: CASSFNGESPLHF.

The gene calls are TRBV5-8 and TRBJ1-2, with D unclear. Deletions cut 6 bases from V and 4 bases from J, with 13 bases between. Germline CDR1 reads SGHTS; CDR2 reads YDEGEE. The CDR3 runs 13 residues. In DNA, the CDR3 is TGTGCCAGCACCTCCTACGATTTCTATGGCTACACCTTC. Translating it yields CASTSYDFYGYTF.

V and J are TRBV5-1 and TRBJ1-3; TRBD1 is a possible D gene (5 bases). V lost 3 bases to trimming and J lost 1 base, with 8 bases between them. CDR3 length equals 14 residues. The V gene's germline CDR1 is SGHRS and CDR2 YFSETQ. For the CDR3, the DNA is TGCGCCAGCAGCTACGACAGATCTGGAAACACCATATATTTT. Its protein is CASSYDRSGNTIYF.

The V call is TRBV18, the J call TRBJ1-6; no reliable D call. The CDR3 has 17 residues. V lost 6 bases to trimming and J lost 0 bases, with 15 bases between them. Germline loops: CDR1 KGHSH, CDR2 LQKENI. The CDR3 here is CASSPRPEGSYNSPLHF. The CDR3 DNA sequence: TGTGCCAGCTCCCCTCGTCCGGAGGGCTCCTATAATTCACCCCTCCACTTT.

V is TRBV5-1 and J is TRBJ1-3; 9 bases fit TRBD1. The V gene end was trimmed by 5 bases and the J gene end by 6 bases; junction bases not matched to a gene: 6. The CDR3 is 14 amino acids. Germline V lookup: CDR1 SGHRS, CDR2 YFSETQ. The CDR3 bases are TGCGCCAGCAGTCCGGGACAGGGATTAAACACCATATATTTT. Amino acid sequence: CASSPGQGLNTIYF.

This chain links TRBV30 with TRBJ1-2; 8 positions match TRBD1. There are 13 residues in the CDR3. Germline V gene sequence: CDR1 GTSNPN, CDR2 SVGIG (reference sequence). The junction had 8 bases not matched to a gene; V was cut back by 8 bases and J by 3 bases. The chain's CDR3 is CARKTGEDYGYTF. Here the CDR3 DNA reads TGTGCCCGGAAGACAGGGGAGGACTATGGCTACACCTTC.

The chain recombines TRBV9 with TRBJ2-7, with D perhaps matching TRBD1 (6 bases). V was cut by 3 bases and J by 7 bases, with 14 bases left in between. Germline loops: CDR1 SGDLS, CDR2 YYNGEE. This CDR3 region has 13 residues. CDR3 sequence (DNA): TGTGCCAGCAGCGATCGACAGGTCGGGGAGCAGTACTTC. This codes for CASSDRQVGEQYF.

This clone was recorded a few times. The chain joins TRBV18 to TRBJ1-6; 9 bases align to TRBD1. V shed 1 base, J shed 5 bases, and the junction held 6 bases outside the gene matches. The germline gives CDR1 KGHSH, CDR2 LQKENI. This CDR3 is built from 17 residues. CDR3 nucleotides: TGTGCCAGCTCACCACTGGACAGGGGAGTAGATAATTCACCCCTCCACTTT. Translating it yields CASSPLDRGVDNSPLHF.

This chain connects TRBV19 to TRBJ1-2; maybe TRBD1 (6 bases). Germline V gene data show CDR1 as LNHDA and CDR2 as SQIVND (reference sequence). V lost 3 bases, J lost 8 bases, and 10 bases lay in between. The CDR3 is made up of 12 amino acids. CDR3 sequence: CASSIDRSGYTF. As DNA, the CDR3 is TGTGCCAGTAGTATCGACAGGTCCGGCTACACCTTC.

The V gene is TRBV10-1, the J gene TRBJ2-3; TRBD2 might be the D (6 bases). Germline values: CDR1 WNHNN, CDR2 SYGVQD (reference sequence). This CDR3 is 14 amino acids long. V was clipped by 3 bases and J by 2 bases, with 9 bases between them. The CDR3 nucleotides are TGCGCCAGCAGTGATGCGGGGTTCACAGATACGCAGTATTTT. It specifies CASSDAGFTDTQYF.

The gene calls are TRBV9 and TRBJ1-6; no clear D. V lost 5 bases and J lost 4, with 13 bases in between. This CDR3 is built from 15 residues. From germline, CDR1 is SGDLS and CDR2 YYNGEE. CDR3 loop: CASRRGSQYNSPLHF. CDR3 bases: TGTGCCAGCAGACGGGGAAGCCAGTATAATTCACCCCTCCACTTT.

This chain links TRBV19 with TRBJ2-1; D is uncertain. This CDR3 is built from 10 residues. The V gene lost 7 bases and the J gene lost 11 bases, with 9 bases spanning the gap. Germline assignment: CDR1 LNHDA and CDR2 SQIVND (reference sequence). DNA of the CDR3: TGTGCCAGTAATGGCAGTAAGCAGTTCTTC. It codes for CASNGSKQFF.

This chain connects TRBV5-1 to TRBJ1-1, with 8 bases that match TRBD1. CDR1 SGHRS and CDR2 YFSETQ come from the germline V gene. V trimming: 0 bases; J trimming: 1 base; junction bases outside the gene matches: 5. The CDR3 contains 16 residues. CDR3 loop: CASSLGTGRSNTEAFF. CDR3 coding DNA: TGCGCCAGCAGCTTGGGGACAGGGCGGTCGAACACTGAAGCTTTCTTT.

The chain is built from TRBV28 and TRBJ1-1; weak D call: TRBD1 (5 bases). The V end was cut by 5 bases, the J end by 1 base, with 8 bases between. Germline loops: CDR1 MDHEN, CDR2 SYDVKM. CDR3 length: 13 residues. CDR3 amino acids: CASSGAGNTEAFF. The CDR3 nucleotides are TGTGCCAGCAGTGGGGCAGGGAACACTGAAGCTTTCTTT.

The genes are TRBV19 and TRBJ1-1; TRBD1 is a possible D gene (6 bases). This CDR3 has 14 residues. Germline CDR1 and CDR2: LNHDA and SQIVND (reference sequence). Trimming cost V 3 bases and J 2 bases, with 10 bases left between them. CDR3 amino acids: CASSIRGANTEAFF. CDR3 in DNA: TGTGCCAGTAGTATTCGGGGGGCAAACACTGAAGCTTTCTTT.

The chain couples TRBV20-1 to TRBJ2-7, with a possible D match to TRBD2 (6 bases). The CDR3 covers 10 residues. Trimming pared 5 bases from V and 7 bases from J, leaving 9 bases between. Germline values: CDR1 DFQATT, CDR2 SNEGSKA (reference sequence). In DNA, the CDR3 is TGCAGTGCTGGGGGGAGGGAGCAGTACTTC. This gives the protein CSAGGREQYF.

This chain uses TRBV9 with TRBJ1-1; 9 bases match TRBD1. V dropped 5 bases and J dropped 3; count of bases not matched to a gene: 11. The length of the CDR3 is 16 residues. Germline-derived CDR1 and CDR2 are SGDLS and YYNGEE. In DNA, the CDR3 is TGTGCCAGCAGGGACGATCCCGGGACAGGGTACACTGAAGCTTTCTTT. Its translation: CASRDDPGTGYTEAFF.

The CDR3 coding sequence is TGTGCCAGCAGCGAACAGACAGGGAGTGGGGAAAAACTGTTTTTT. Its protein product is CASSEQTGSGEKLFF. The chain recombines TRBV7-8 with TRBJ1-4; 7 nucleotides agree with TRBD1. V shed 5 bases and J 8 bases; nucleotides not matched to a gene: 11. CDR1 and CDR2 (germline): SGHVS, FQNEAQ. CDR3 length: 15 residues.

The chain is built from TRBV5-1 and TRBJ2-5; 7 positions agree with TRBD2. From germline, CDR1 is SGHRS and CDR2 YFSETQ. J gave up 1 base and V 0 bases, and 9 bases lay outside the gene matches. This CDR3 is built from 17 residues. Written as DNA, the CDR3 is TGCGCCAGCAGCTTGGGGGGTGCGGGGGTAGCCCAAGAGACCCAGTACTTC. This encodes CASSLGGAGVAQETQYF.

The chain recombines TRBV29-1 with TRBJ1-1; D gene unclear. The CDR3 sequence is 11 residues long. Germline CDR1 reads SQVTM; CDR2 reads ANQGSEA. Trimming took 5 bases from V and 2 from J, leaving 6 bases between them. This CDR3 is CSVQINTEAFF. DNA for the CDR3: TGCAGCGTTCAGATAAACACTGAAGCTTTCTTT. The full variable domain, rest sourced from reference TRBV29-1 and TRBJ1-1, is SAVISQKPSRDICQRGTSLTIQCQVDSQVTMMFWYRQQPGQSLTLIATANQGSEATYESGFVIDKFPISRPNLTFSTLTVSNMSPEDSSIYLCSVQINTEAFFGQGTRLTVV.

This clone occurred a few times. DNA of the CDR3: TGCGCCAGCAGTCCCGGGACAGGGGTAGGTGGAAACACCATATATTTT. Protein sequence: CASSPGTGVGGNTIYF. The J gene is TRBJ1-3, the V gene TRBV4-1, with 10 bases identical to TRBD1. There are 16 residues in the CDR3. Germline values: CDR1 MGHRA, CDR2 YSYEKL. V gave up 6 bases and J gave up 3 bases; unmatched junction bases: 8.

The CDR3 protein is CASSPSSGALYNEQFF. In DNA, the CDR3 is TGTGCCAGCAGCCCCTCCTCAGGGGCCCTTTACAATGAGCAGTTCTTC. V and J are TRBV9 and TRBJ2-1; possible D gene TRBD1, 6 bases. The V end was cut by 4 bases, the J end by 4 bases, with 18 bases between. Germline V gene lookup returns CDR1 SGDLS and CDR2 YYNGEE. The CDR3 is made up of 16 amino acids.

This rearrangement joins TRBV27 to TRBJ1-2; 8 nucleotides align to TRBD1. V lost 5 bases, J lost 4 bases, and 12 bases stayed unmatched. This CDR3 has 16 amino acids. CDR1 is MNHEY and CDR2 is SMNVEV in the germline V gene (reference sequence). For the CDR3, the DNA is TGTGCCAGCAGTGTAACGGGACAGGCGTCTAGCTATGGCTACACCTTC. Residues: CASSVTGQASSYGYTF.

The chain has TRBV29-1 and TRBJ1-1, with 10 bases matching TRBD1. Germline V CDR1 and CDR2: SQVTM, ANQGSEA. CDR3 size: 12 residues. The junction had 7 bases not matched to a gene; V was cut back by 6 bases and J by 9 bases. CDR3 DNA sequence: TGCAGCGTAACCGGGACAGGGGTAAAAGCTTTCTTT. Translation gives CSVTGTGVKAFF. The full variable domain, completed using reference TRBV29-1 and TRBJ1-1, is SAVISQKPSRDICQRGTSLTIQCQVDSQVTMMFWYRQQPGQSLTLIATANQGSEATYESGFVIDKFPISRPNLTFSTLTVSNMSPEDSSIYLCSVTGTGVKAFFGQGTRLTVV.

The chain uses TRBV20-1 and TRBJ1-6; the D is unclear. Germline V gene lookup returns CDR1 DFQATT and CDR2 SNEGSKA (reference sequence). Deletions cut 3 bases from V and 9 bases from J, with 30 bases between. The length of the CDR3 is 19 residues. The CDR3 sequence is CSASDLLSQDRRVGSPLHF. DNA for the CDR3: TGCAGTGCTAGTGACCTACTCTCTCAAGACCGCCGGGTCGGTTCACCCCTCCACTTT.

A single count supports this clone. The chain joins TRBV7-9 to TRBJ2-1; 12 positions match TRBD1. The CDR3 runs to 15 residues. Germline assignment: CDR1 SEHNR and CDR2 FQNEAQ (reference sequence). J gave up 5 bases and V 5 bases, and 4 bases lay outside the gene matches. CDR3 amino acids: CASSVRDRGHNEQFF. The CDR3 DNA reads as TGTGCCAGCAGCGTTAGGGACAGGGGGCACAATGAGCAGTTCTTC.

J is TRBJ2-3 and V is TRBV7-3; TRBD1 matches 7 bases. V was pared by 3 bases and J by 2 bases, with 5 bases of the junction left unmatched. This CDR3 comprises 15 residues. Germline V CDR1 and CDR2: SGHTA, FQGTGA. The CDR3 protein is CASSFGTAYTDTQYF. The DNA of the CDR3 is TGTGCCAGCAGCTTCGGGACAGCTTACACAGATACGCAGTATTTT.

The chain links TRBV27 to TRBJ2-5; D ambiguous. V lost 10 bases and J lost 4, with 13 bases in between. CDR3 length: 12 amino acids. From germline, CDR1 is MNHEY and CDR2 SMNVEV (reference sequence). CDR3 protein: CATGFYRETQYF. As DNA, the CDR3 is TGTGCCACAGGATTTTACAGAGAGACCCAGTACTTC.

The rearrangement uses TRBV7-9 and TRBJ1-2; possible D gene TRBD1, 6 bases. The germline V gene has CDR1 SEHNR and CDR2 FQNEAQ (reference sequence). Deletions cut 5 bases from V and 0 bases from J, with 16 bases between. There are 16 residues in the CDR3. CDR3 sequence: CASSLAGGGANYGYTF. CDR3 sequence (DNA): TGTGCCAGCAGCCTCGCTGGGGGGGGCGCTAACTATGGCTACACCTTC.

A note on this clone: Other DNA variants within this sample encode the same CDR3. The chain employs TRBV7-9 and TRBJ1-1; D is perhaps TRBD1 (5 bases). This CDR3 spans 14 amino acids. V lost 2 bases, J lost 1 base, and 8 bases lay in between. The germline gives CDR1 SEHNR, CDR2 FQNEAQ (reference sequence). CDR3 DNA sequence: TGTGCCAGCAGCTTACAGGGTGGGAACACTGAAGCTTTCTTT. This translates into CASSLQGGNTEAFF.